Presented here are 9 T cell receptor beta chains from one specimen sequenced in a study of T cell responses to AZD1222 COVID-19 vaccine. This table comes from immunoSEQ multiplex PCR, and its TCRdb copy is limited to in-frame clones, with some not included. The sample shows under 150,000 clones, over 75% of them seen only once. The sample consisted of peripheral blood, taken on day 0 of MenACWY control vaccination. The origin of the receptors is an adult in good health.

The chain recombines TRBV5-4 with TRBJ1-1; perhaps TRBD1 as D (5 bases). The CDR3 runs 13 residues. Germline V gene lookup returns CDR1 SGHNT and CDR2 YYREEE (reference sequence). Trimming removed 4 bases at V and 1 base at J, with 8 bases between. CDR3 protein: CASSPGGNTEAFF. CDR3 nucleotide sequence: TGTGCCAGCAGCCCGGGGGGGAACACTGAAGCTTTCTTT.

The genes are TRBV13 and TRBJ2-2; 8 bases align to TRBD2. Germline V lookup: CDR1 PRHDT, CDR2 FYEKMQ (reference sequence). Germline trimming cut 1 base from V and 6 bases from J; bases unmatched to any gene: 7. This CDR3 contains 16 residues. CDR3 amino acids: CASSLVVSGKAGELFF. The CDR3 coding sequence is TGTGCCAGCAGCTTAGTAGTTAGCGGGAAGGCCGGGGAGCTGTTTTTT.

This rearrangement joins TRBV5-1 to TRBJ2-3; D unresolved. V was clipped by 4 bases and J by 1 base, with 10 bases between them. CDR1 is SGHRS and CDR2 is YFSETQ in the germline V gene. This CDR3 has 14 amino acids. The CDR3 nucleotides read TGCGCCAGCAGCGTGGGTCAAGGCACAGATACGCAGTATTTT. This codes for CASSVGQGTDTQYF.

This clone occurred once. This chain connects TRBV9 to TRBJ2-7, with 8 bases identical to TRBD2. Germline CDR1 SGDLS, CDR2 YYNGEE. The CDR3 extends over 16 amino acids. V trimming: 1 base; J trimming: 2 bases; junction bases outside the gene matches: 8. For the CDR3, the DNA is TGTGCCAGCAGCGTAACAGATAGCGGGGATGCCTACGAGCAGTACTTC. Translated: CASSVTDSGDAYEQYF.

The chain is built from TRBV24-1 and TRBJ2-7, with D unresolved. The CDR3 is 12 residues long. Trimming removed 3 bases at V and 9 bases at J, with 11 bases between. CDR1 and CDR2 from the germline V gene are KGHDR and SFDVKD. For the CDR3, the DNA is TGTGCCACCAGTGATGTCAGTGGGCGGCAGTACTTC. It encodes CATSDVSGRQYF.

The chain joins TRBV9 to TRBJ1-6, with TRBD1 matching over 9 bases. The CDR3 has 16 amino acids. Germline trimming cut 0 bases from V and 11 bases from J; bases unmatched to any gene: 9. CDR1 and CDR2 from the germline V gene are SGDLS and YYNGEE. The CDR3 loop is CASSVASDRGRTPLHF. The CDR3, as DNA: TGTGCCAGCAGCGTAGCTTCGGACAGGGGAAGAACACCCCTCCACTTT.

This clone was found a few times. The J gene is TRBJ2-7, the V gene TRBV30, with 10 bases lining up with TRBD1. V was pared by 4 bases and J by 3 bases, with 9 bases of the junction left unmatched. The CDR3 runs to 15 residues. Germline assignment: CDR1 GTSNPN and CDR2 SVGIG (reference sequence). CDR3 DNA: TGTGCCTGGACCTCCGGGACAGGGGTGCTCTACGAGCAGTACTTC. Translated, it gives CAWTSGTGVLYEQYF.

The CDR3 is CASRRGPFNEKLFF. CDR3 coding DNA: TGTGCCAGCAGGAGGGGCCCCTTTAATGAAAAACTGTTTTTT. This rearrangement joins TRBV6-5 to TRBJ1-4, with D maybe TRBD1 (5 bases). The CDR3 loop spans 14 amino acids. Germline-derived CDR1 and CDR2 are MNHEY and SVGAGI. Between the trimmed V and J ends, which lost 6 bases and 4 bases, there was a span of 12 bases.

The chain links TRBV28 to TRBJ1-5; 8 nucleotides line up with TRBD1. The CDR3 totals 16 residues. The germline V gene encodes CDR1 MDHEN and CDR2 SYDVKM. The ends lost 3 bases at V and 2 bases at J; junction bases unmatched: 6. CDR3 nucleotides: TGTGCCAGCAGTTTGGGGCAGGGGGCCGGCAATCAGCCCCAGCATTTT. This sequence encodes CASSLGQGAGNQPQHF. Combining the CDR3 with reference TRBV28 and TRBJ1-5 gives the whole variable domain DVKVTQSSRYLVKRTGEKVFLECVQDMDHENMFWYRQDPGLGLRLIYFSYDVKMKEKGDIPEGYSVSREKKERFSLILESASTNQTSMYLCASSLGQGAGNQPQHFGDGTRLSIL.